This TCR beta chain was sequenced in a study of brain T cells in children with intractable seizures. TCRdb's copy holds only in-frame clones and misses some; the assay was immunoSEQ multiplex PCR. Altogether around 340,000 clones are present, 93% being singletons, with the ten largest covering about 5.8%. Time point reported: blood from clinic visit 5 months post-surgery; TSC patient then seizure free. The CDR3 spans 15 residues. Germline V gene sequence: CDR1 ENHRY, CDR2 SYGVKD. J was trimmed by 1 base and V by 6 bases; bases with no gene match: 6. The sequence came from a boy under three years old with tuberous sclerosis and intractable seizures. This chain links TRBV10-3 with TRBJ2-1, with 7 bases that match TRBD2. The source material was peripheral blood, sampled less than 6 months after surgery. CDR3 loop: CAISRLAWSYNEQFF. CDR3 DNA: TGTGCCATCAGCCGACTAGCTTGGTCCTACAATGAGCAGTTCTTC.